What follows describes a single TCR beta chain. Combining a sample-barcoded 5' primer with a J-beta primer mix, a second PCR ran for roughly 6 to 11 cycles. MiXCR, applied by TCRdb to the 5' RACE reads, yields one record per CDR3 protein. The table records about 970,000 distinct CDR3 sequences, roughly half of them present only once. This specimen comes from a study of blood T cells in healthy people across ages. CDR3 length: 14 residues. V was trimmed by 3 bases and J by 4 bases, leaving 12 bases between them. Sequencing input: blood. The chain joins TRBV12-3 or TRBV12-4 to TRBJ1-1; no definite D call. This receptor was obtained from a woman aged 55-69 years in good health. CDR3 sequence (DNA): TGTGCCAGCAGTTTGGTCAGAGAGGTCACTGAAGCTTTCTTT. It yields the protein CASSLVREVTEAFF.